The entry that follows covers one T cell receptor (beta chain) sequence. As handled by the study authors: For nucleated cells, counts were estimated from reference gene primer amplification. Only in-frame clones appear in the TCRdb table, and some are missing; sequencing was by immunoSEQ multiplex PCR. D and trimming come from the DNA, and the V and J calls and clone size come from that table. Counted here are around 120,000 clones, 88% occurring once; the ten biggest clones make up 1.5% to 1.9%. The data originate from a study of blood T cell repertoires in COVID-19. Study at large: There were acute and convalescent COVID-19 samples, and they came from the United States, Italy and Spain. T cells, B-cell-depleted T cells, or PBMCs provided the cDNA or gDNA that served as material.

Looked up from germline, CDR1 is ENHRY and CDR2 is SYGVKD. The CDR3 length is 11 residues. V lost 3 bases, J lost 10 bases, and 9 bases lay in between. V is TRBV10-3 and J is TRBJ1-1; D might be TRBD1 (6 bases). Sequenced: peripheral blood. The receptor was derived from a human donor in a cohort sampled during active COVID-19. The CDR3 bases are TGTGCCATCAGTGAAACAGGGCTAGCTTTCTTT. Amino acid sequence: CAISETGLAFF.